This TCR beta chain was observed in a study of post-analysis software for immune sequencing data. Study-level results: Relative to controls, patients had about five TRBV segments at higher frequency, with TRBV5-6, TRBV5-1 and TRBV20-1 among these.

This clonotype appeared a few times. No antigen is known for it. TCR beta cDNA libraries included unique molecular identifiers. TCRdb redid the calling of the PCR reads with MiXCR, one entry per CDR3 protein. This sample has approximately 730,000 distinct CDR3 sequences, with 40% to 55% found just once. The ends lost 2 bases at V and 3 bases at J; junction bases unmatched: 2. Germline V gene sequence: CDR1 LGHNA, CDR2 YNFKEQ. This CDR3 region has 14 residues. This receptor was taken from a girl between 10 and 17 years old with multiple sclerosis. The sequencing sample was made of blood. The rearrangement joins TRBV4-2 to TRBJ2-7; TRBD2 aligns across 9 bases. This CDR3 reads CASSQLAGSYEQYF. In DNA form, the CDR3 reads TGTGCCAGCAGCCAACTAGCGGGAAGCTACGAGCAGTACTTC.